A single T cell receptor beta chain is shown here with its context. The antigen this receptor binds is unknown. No base-level quality is on record; no much larger clone is a single base apart. The sample belongs to a study of T cell repertoires in aging, cancer and after chemotherapy (dated by TCRdb to between 2019 and 2020). Background for the entire study: Donors were distributed across six age groups ranging from 30 or younger to 70 or older, with at least three individuals included per group. In the hematological group, paired pre- and post-chemotherapy samples were obtained from chronic lymphocytic leukemia patients treated with fludarabine- or bendamustine-based regimens. The full dataset contained 7 million to 9.5 million TCR reads. To look at immunoaging and at how T cells reconstitute after chemotherapy, the study profiled TCR beta repertoires in peripheral blood from both healthy donors and cancer patients. Alongside around 98 healthy donors serving as a reference group, the cohort included roughly 220 cancer patients, of whom some 91 had hematological cancers and around 120 had solid cancers. Study-level results and caveats: Hematological cancer patients had infiltration of lymphoid organs, and this infiltration may itself impair thymic emigration or peripheral T cell expansion. It was noted by the authors that conclusions about immunological memory after chemotherapy cannot be drawn from the repertoire data. Compared with age-matched healthy donors, untreated patients with either hematological or solid cancers had significantly lower TCR diversity in the blood along with higher clonality. In both cancer cohorts, the median generation probability rose over the chemotherapy interval, which suggests that the repertoire was reconstituted through rebound thymic output. In healthy donors, the decline in TCR diversity with age was mainly due to loss of richness, whereas in cancer patients loss of evenness also played a role.

Genomic DNA extracted from peripheral blood, rather than sorted cells or RNA, was used as the source for amplification of TCR beta rearrangements. Using a mixed TRB-A/B primer pool, multiplex touch-down PCR amplified rearranged TRB sequences covering the V, D and J segments. Two consecutive PCR reactions with Phusion HS II polymerase added Illumina adapters and sample indices to the amplicons. Amplicons were gel-purified using the NucleoSpin Gel and PCR Clean-up kit and were subsequently checked with Qubit and an Agilent 2100 Bioanalyzer. Sequencing of the libraries was done on an Illumina MiSeq with paired-end, single-indexed 600-cycle runs. For the original study's pipeline: MiXCR versions 2.12 and 3.0.5 were used to process TRB sequences. Each unique CDR3 nucleotide sequence counted as one clone, and only productive sequences with at least two reads were retained. The repertoire metrics were Shannon diversity, evenness, clonality (calculated as one minus evenness), and diversity profiles parameterized by alpha from 0 to 5. Generation probabilities of clones in paired pre- and post-chemotherapy samples were computed with the IGoR algorithm. The public reads were quality trimmed at Q25 with fastp and then assembled into clones with MiXCR by TCRdb, keeping productive beta chains. Each record represents a unique CDR3 protein, reported with the most common genes and DNA among its rows. Clone size and V and J calls follow TCRdb, not the original study. Recorded for this sample are around 2,400 distinct CDR3 sequences; less than 60% of them occurred a single time. Over 4.5% of the sample is taken by the ten largest.

Sequences SGHDT (CDR1) and YYEEEE (CDR2) are obtained from the germline V gene. Including the terminal cysteine and phenylalanine, the CDR3 comprises 18 residues. CDR3 DNA only is kept here, 54 bases in frame from base 1. Trimming accounts for 4 bases at V and 3 bases at J, while the number of junction bases matched to no gene is 14. Sequences were obtained from blood. The sequence joins TRBV5-6 to TRBJ2-5, and 11 junction bases match TRBD2. The receptor was derived from a human donor with a blood cancer. The DNA reads TGTGCCAGCAGCCTACTATTAGCGGGGGGGCTTCTAGAAGAGACCCAGTACTTC. It translates as CASSLLLAGGLLEETQYF. Here the CDR3 is joined to the reference TRBV5-6 and TRBJ2-5 genes, and the full variable domain is: DAGVTQSPTHLIKTRGQQVTLRCSPKSGHDTVSWYQQALGQGPQFIFQYYEEEERQRGNFPDRFSGHQFPNYSSELNVNALLLGDSALYLCASSLLLAGGLLEETQYFGPGTRLLVL.